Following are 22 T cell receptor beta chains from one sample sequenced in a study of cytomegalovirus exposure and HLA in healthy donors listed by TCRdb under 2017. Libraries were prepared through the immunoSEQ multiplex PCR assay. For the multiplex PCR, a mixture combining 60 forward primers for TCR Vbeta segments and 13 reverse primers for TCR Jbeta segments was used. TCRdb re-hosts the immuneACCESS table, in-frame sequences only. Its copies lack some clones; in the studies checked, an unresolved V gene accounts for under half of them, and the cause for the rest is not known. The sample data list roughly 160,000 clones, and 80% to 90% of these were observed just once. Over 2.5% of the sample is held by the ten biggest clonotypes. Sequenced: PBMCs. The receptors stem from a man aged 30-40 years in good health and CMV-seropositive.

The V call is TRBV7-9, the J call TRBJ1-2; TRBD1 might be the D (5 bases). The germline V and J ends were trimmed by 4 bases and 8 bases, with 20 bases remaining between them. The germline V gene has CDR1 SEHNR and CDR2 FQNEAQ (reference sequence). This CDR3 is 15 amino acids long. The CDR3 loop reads CASSSNRGGSAGYTF. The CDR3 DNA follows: TGTGCCAGCAGCTCGAATCGGGGGGGGTCTGCAGGCTACACCTTC.

The CDR3 DNA sequence: TGCGCCAGCAGCCACACTAGCGGGAGAACCGGGGAGCTGTTTTTT. It is translated as CASSHTSGRTGELFF. The genes are TRBV5-1 and TRBJ2-2; 11 bases are a match to TRBD2. CDR1 and CDR2 from the germline V gene are SGHRS and YFSETQ. The CDR3 sequence is 15 residues long. The V segment lost 4 bases and the J segment 5 bases; nucleotides outside the gene matches: 4. Variable domain in full (rest from reference TRBV5-1 and TRBJ2-2): KAGVTQTPRYLIKTRGQQVTLSCSPISGHRSVSWYQQTPGQGLQFLFEYFSETQRNKGNFPGRFSGRQFSNSRSEMNVSTLELGDSALYLCASSHTSGRTGELFFGEGSRLTVL.

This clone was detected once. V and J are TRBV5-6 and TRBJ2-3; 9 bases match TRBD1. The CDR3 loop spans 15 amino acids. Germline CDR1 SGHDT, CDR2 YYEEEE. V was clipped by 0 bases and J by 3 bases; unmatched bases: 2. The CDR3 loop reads CASSLGDRVTDTQYF. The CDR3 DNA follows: TGTGCCAGCAGCTTGGGGGACAGGGTAACAGATACGCAGTATTTT. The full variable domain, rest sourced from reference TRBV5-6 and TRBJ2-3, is DAGVTQSPTHLIKTRGQQVTLRCSPKSGHDTVSWYQQALGQGPQFIFQYYEEEERQRGNFPDRFSGHQFPNYSSELNVNALLLGDSALYLCASSLGDRVTDTQYFGPGTRLTVL.

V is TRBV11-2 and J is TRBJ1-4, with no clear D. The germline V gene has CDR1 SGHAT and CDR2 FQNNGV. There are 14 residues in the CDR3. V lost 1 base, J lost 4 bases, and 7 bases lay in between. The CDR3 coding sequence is TGTGCCAGCAGCTTAGCCGGAGTTAATGAAAAACTGTTTTTT. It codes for CASSLAGVNEKLFF.

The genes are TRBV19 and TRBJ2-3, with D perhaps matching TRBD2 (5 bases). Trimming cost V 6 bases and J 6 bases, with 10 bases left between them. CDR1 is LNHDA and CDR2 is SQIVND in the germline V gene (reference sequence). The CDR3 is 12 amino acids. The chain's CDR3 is CASSGIHDTQYF. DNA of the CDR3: TGTGCCAGTAGCGGGATCCACGATACGCAGTATTTT. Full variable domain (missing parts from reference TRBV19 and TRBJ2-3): DGGITQSPKYLFRKEGQNVTLSCEQNLNHDAMYWYRQDPGQGLRLIYYSQIVNDFQKGDIAEGYSVSREKKESFPLTVTSAQKNPTAFYLCASSGIHDTQYFGPGTRLTVL.

CDR3 nucleotide sequence: TGTGCCAGCAGCTTGGTAACTAGCGGGGCCGAGCAGTACTTC. Translated: CASSLVTSGAEQYF. The V gene is TRBV5-4, the J gene TRBJ2-7, with 10 bases that match TRBD2. Unmatched junction bases numbered 3, after V lost 0 bases and J lost 6 bases. The CDR3 runs to 14 residues. CDR1 SGHNT and CDR2 YYREEE come from the germline V gene (reference sequence).

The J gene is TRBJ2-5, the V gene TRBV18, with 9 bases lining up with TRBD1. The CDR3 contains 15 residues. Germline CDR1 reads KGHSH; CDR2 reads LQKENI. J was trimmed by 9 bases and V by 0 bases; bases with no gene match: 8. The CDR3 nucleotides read TGTGCCAGCTCACCACCCTCCGGACAGGGGTCCCCCCAGTACTTC. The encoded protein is CASSPPSGQGSPQYF.

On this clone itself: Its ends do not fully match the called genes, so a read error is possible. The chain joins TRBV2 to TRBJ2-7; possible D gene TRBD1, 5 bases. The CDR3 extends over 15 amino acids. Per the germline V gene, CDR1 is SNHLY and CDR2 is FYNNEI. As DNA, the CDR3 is TGTGCCAGCAGGGGGCCGCCCGCAAGCTCCTACGAGCGGTACTTC. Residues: CASRGPPASSYERYF.

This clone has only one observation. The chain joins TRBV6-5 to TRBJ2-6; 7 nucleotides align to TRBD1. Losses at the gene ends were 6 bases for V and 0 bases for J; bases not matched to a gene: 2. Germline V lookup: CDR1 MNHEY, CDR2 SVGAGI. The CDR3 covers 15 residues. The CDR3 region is CASRSGGSGANVLTF. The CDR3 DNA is TGTGCCAGCAGATCAGGGGGCTCTGGGGCCAACGTCCTGACTTTC.

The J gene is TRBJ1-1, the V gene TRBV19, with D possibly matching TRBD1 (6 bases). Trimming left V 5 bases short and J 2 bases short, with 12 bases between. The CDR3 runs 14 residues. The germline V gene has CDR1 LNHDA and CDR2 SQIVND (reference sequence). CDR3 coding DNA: TGTGCCAGTAGTCCCGGGACACCCAACACTGAAGCTTTCTTT. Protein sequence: CASSPGTPNTEAFF.

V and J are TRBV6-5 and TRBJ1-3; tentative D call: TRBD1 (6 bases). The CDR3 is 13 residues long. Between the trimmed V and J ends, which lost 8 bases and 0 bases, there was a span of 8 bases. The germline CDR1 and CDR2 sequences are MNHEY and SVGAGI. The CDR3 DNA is TGTGCCAGCTTGGACAGCTCTGGAAACACCATATATTTT. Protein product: CASLDSSGNTIYF.

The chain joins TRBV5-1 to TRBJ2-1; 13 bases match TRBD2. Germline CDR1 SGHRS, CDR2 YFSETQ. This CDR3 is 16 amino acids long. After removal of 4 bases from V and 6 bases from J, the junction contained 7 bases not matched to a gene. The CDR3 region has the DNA TGCGCCAGCAGCCTACCACTAGCGGGAGGGTCCAATGAGCAGTTCTTC. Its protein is CASSLPLAGGSNEQFF.

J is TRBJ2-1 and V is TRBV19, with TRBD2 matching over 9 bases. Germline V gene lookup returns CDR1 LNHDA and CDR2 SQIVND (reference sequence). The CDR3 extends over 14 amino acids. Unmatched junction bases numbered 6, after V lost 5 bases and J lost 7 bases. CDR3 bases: TGTGCCAGTAGTTGGGGGCGGGAGGGTAATGAGCAGTTCTTC. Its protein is CASSWGREGNEQFF.

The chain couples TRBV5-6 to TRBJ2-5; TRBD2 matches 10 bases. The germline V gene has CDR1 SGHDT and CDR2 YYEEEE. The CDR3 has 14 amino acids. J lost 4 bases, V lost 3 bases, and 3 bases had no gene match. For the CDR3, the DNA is TGTGCCAGCAGCTATCTAGCGGGAGTAGAGACCCAGTACTTC. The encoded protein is CASSYLAGVETQYF.

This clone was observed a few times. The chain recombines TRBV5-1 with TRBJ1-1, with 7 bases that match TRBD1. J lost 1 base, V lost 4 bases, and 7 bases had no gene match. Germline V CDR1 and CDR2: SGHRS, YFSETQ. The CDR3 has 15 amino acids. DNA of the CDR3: TGCGCCAGCAGCACGACAGGGATTTGGAACACTGAAGCTTTCTTT. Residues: CASSTTGIWNTEAFF.

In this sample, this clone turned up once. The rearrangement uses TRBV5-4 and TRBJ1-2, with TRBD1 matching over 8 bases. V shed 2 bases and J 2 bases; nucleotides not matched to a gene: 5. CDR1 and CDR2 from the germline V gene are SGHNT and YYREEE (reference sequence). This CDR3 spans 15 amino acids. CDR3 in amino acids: CASSFPGGSNYGYTF. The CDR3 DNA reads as TGTGCCAGCAGCTTCCCAGGGGGCTCCAACTATGGCTACACCTTC.

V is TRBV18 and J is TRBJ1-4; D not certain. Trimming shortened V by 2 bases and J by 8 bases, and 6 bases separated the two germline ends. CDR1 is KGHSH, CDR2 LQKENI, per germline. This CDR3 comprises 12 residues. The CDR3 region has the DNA TGTGCCAGCTCACCAGAGGGCGAAAAACTGTTTTTT. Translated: CASSPEGEKLFF.

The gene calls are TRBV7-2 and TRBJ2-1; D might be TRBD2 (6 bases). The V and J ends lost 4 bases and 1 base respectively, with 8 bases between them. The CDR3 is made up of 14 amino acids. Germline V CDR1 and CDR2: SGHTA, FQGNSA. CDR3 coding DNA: TGTGCCAGCAGCTCCGGAGGGTCCTACAATGAGCAGTTCTTC. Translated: CASSSGGSYNEQFF.

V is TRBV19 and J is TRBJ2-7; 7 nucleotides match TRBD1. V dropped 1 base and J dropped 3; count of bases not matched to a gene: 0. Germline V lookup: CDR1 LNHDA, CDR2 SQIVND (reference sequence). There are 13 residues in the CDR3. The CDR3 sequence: CASSIGDSYEQYF. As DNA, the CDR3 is TGTGCCAGTAGTATAGGGGACAGCTACGAGCAGTACTTC.

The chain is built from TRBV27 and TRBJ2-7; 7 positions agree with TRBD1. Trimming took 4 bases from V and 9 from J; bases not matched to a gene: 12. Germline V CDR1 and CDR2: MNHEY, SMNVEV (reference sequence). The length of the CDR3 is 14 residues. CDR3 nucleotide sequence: TGTGCCAGCAGTTCCAGGGGGTTCGGTTCTCGGCAGTACGTC. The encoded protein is CASSSRGFGSRQYV.

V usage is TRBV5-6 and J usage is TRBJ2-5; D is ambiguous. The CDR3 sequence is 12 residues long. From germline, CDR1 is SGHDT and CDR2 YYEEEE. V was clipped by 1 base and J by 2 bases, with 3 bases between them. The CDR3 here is CASSLTQETQYF. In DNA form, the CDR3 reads TGTGCCAGCAGCTTGACTCAAGAGACCCAGTACTTC. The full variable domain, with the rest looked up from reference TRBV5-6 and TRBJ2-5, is DAGVTQSPTHLIKTRGQQVTLRCSPKSGHDTVSWYQQALGQGPQFIFQYYEEEERQRGNFPDRFSGHQFPNYSSELNVNALLLGDSALYLCASSLTQETQYFGPGTRLLVL.

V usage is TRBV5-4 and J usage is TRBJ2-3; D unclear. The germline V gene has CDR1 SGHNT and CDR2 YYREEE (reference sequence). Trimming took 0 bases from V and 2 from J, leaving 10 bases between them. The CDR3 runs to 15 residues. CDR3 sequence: CASSLEVQVTDTQYF. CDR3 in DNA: TGTGCCAGCAGCTTGGAAGTCCAGGTCACAGATACGCAGTATTTT.